This T cell receptor beta chain was identified during a study of cytomegalovirus exposure and HLA in healthy donors. Study in general: Earlier, some 170 million T cells were analyzed, and 95 million to 140 million unique TCR beta sequences were found among them. Falling in the Caucasian-associated ancestry cluster were approximately 86% of 398 genotyped donors.

Study-level points and caveats: A further, later analysis showed that HLA-associated TCR beta chains (compared with equally common others) were more clonally expanded.

This CDR3 comprises 13 residues. Between the trimmed V and J ends, which lost 5 bases and 2 bases, there was a span of 9 bases. CDR1 is MDHEN and CDR2 is SYDVKM in the germline V gene. The donors were healthy bone marrow donors. Concerning this clone: Its antigen remains unknown.

Use of 60 Vbeta and 13 Jbeta primers characterized the PCR. Only in-frame clones appear in the TCRdb table, and some are missing; sequencing was by immunoSEQ multiplex PCR. Counted here are approximately 69,000 clones, around four fifths occurring once; the ten biggest clones make up about a fifth. The rearrangement uses TRBV28 and TRBJ1-1; no firm D call. This sequence originates from a woman aged 30 to 39 in good health and CMV-seropositive. Sequenced sample: PBMCs. This CDR3 reads CASSGHPNTEAFF. CDR3 DNA sequence: TGTGCCAGCAGTGGGCACCCAAACACTGAAGCTTTCTTT.